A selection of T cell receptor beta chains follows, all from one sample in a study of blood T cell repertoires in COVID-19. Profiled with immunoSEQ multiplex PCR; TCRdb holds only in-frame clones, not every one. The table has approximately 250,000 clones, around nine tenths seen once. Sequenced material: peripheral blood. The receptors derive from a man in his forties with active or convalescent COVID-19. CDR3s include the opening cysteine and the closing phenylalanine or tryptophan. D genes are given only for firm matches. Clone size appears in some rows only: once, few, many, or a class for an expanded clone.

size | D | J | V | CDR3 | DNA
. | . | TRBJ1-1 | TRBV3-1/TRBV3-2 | CASSPRGDRERAFF | TGTGCCAGCAGCCCCCGGGGGGACCGGGAAAGAGCTTTCTTT
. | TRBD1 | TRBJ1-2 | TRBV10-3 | CAIAQTGAGYTF | TGTGCCATCGCCCAGACAGGGGCTGGCTACACCTTC
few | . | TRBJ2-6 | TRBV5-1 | CASSLGSGVGSGANVLTF | TGCGCCAGCAGCTTGGGGTCAGGGGTAGGCTCTGGGGCCAACGTCCTGACTTTC
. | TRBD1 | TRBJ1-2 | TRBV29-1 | CSVTTGGANYGYTF | TGCAGCGTTACGACAGGGGGAGCTAACTATGGCTACACCTTC
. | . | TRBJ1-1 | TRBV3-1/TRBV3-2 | CASSQAPGATEAFF | TGTGCCAGCAGCCAAGCCCCAGGGGCCACTGAAGCTTTCTTT
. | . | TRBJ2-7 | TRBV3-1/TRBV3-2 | CASSQDSAATYEQYF | TGTGCCAGCAGCCAAGATTCGGCGGCAACCTACGAGCAGTACTTC
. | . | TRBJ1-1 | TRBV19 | CASSIVVTGLNTEAFF | TGTGCCAGTAGTATAGTTGTGACAGGCCTGAACACTGAAGCTTTCTTT
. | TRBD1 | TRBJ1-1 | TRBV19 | CASSLQTGTGAVMNTEAFF | TGTGCCAGTAGTTTACAAACCGGGACAGGGGCCGTTATGAACACTGAAGCTTTCTTT
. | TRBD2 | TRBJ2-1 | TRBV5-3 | CARSYDRTSGPPNNEQFF | TGTGCCAGAAGCTATGACAGGACTAGCGGTCCCCCTAACAATGAGCAGTTCTTC
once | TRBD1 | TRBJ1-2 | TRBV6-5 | CASSRDRVHGYTF | TGTGCCAGCAGCAGGGACAGGGTTCATGGCTACACCTTC
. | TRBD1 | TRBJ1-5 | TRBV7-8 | CASSRQGARDYSNQPQHF | TGTGCCAGCAGCCGACAGGGGGCGAGGGATTATAGCAATCAGCCCCAGCATTTT
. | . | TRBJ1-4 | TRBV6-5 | CASSPGGGKLFF | TGTGCCAGCAGTCCGGGAGGGGGAAAACTGTTTTTT
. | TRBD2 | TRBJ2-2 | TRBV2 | CASSVLASNTGELFF | TGTGCCAGCAGTGTACTAGCGTCGAACACCGGGGAGCTGTTTTTT
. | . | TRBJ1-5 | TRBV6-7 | CASRHVAKGQSSNQPQHF | TGTGCCAGCAGACACGTTGCGAAAGGACAGAGTAGCAATCAGCCCCAGCATTTT
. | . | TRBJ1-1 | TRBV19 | CASTPYSMNTEAFF | TGTGCCAGTACCCCATACTCCATGAACACTGAAGCTTTCTTT
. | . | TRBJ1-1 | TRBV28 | CASSPLSRRNTEAFF | TGTGCCAGCAGCCCCCTCTCCCGGAGGAACACTGAAGCTTTCTTT
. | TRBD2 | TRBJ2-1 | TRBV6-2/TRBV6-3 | CASSRTSGDYNEQFF | TGTGCCAGCAGTAGGACTAGCGGGGATTACAATGAGCAGTTCTTC
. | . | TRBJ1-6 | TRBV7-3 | CASSLKRAPNSPLHF | TGTGCCAGCAGCTTAAAACGCGCTCCCAATTCACCCCTCCACTTT
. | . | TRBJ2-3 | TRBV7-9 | CASSPQGSPTDTQYF | TGTGCCAGCAGCCCACAGGGCTCTCCCACAGATACGCAGTATTTT
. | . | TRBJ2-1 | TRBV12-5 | CASGLPQGNNEQFF | TGTGCTAGTGGTTTGCCTCAGGGAAACAATGAGCAGTTCTTC
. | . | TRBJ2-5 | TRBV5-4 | CASRTGLAGETQYF | TGTGCCAGCCGCACAGGGCTCGCGGGAGAGACCCAGTACTTC
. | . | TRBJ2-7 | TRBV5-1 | CASSLGGGFGYEQYF | TGCGCCAGCAGCTTAGGAGGCGGATTTGGTTACGAGCAGTACTTC
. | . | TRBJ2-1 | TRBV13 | CASSFRLGSYNEQFF | TGTGCCAGCAGCTTCAGACTTGGCTCCTACAATGAGCAGTTCTTC
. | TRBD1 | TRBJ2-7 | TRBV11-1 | CASSRTGVKEQYF | TGTGCCAGCAGCCGGACAGGGGTTAAGGAGCAGTACTTC